The 28 T cell receptor beta chains given below trace back to one sample, sequenced in a study of early T cells in non-severe SARS-CoV-2 infection. TCRdb called the 5' RACE reads again in MiXCR, with one record for every CDR3 protein. Of more than 65,000 distinct CDR3 sequences listed, over 10% are singletons. The material sequenced was whole blood, taken at baseline. The receptors shown here come from an adult who was a healthcare worker with PCR-confirmed SARS-CoV-2 infection or an uninfected control (not recorded which).

This clonotype has a handful of counts. The rearrangement links TRBV7-2 to TRBJ1-4, with D unresolved. Per the germline V gene, CDR1 is SGHTA and CDR2 is FQGNSA. Trimming stripped 5 bases from V and 5 bases from J, with 6 bases between. The CDR3 contains 12 residues. The CDR3 nucleotides read TGTGCCAGCAGCCGCGGAAATGAAAAACTGTTTTTT. As protein: CASSRGNEKLFF.

This clonotype occurred a few times. This rearrangement joins TRBV27 to TRBJ1-1, with 8 bases fitting TRBD1. This CDR3 contains 16 residues. The germline CDR1 and CDR2 sequences are MNHEY and SMNVEV (reference sequence). V lost 5 bases and J lost 3; bases outside the gene matches: 11. CDR3 sequence: CASSPRDRPLDTEAFF. The CDR3 DNA is TGTGCCAGCAGTCCAAGGGACAGGCCCCTCGACACTGAAGCTTTCTTT.

The rearrangement links TRBV12-3 or TRBV12-4 to TRBJ2-6; D is undetermined. The CDR3 consists of 17 residues. Trimming shortened V by 5 bases and J by 0 bases, and 14 bases separated the two germline ends. In DNA, the CDR3 is TGTGCCAGCAGTCCCCATTCGAGCGTCTCTGGGGCCAACGTCCTGACTTTC. Its protein product is CASSPHSSVSGANVLTF.

The genes are TRBV29-1 and TRBJ2-5, with D possibly TRBD2 on 6 matching bases. This CDR3 region has 11 residues. Trimming took 7 bases from V and 5 from J, leaving 11 bases between them. Germline V gene sequence: CDR1 SQVTM, CDR2 ANQGSEA. The CDR3, as DNA: TGCAGCGGCGGGGCGGCGGAGACCCAGTACTTC. Its translation: CSGGAAETQYF.

The V call is TRBV5-6, the J call TRBJ2-3, with TRBD2 matching over 7 bases. The CDR3 contains 17 residues. V shed 4 bases and J 0 bases; nucleotides not matched to a gene: 11. Germline values: CDR1 SGHDT, CDR2 YYEEEE. CDR3 nucleotides: TGTGCCAGCAGCCGGATCCCGGGACTAACTAGCACAGATACGCAGTATTTT. This sequence encodes CASSRIPGLTSTDTQYF.

This clonotype appeared many times. This chain links TRBV7-6 with TRBJ2-1; 9 nucleotides agree with TRBD1. The V gene end was trimmed by 4 bases and the J gene end by 8 bases; junction bases not matched to a gene: 3. Germline V CDR1 and CDR2: SGHVS, FNYEAQ. This CDR3 has 13 residues. This CDR3 reads CASSSTGGHEQFF. The CDR3 region has the DNA TGTGCCAGCAGCTCCACAGGGGGCCATGAGCAGTTCTTC.

This clonotype occurred a few times. The chain links TRBV20-1 to TRBJ2-7; 9 positions agree with TRBD1. This CDR3 region has 13 residues. The germline gives CDR1 DFQATT, CDR2 SNEGSKA (reference sequence). Trimming took 5 bases from V and 2 from J; bases not matched to a gene: 4. CDR3 nucleotides: TGCAGTGCTTTCCGACAGGGGGCCTACGAGCAGTACTTC. Translating gives CSAFRQGAYEQYF.

The sample holds many counts of this clonotype. The chain uses TRBV10-3 and TRBJ1-2, with D possibly TRBD1 on 5 matching bases. In germline, CDR1 is ENHRY, CDR2 SYGVKD. Trimming removed 9 bases at V and 4 bases at J, with 21 bases between. This CDR3 region has 15 residues. The CDR3 region is CAINRQGTMAYGYTF. The DNA of the CDR3 is TGTGCCATTAACCGGCAGGGCACCATGGCCTATGGCTACACCTTC.

A few counts support this clonotype. The chain carries TRBV11-2 and TRBJ1-1; tentatively, D is TRBD1 (5 bases). With 4 bases removed from V and 11 bases from J, the gap between germline ends came to 11 bases. There are 11 residues in the CDR3. Germline CDR1 reads SGHAT; CDR2 reads FQNNGV. For the CDR3, the DNA is TGTGCCAGCAGCTCCGACCGGGGGGCTTTCTTT. It encodes CASSSDRGAFF.

This clonotype was counted between two and nine times. This sequence joins TRBV27 and TRBJ2-5; no firm D call. Trimming left V 5 bases short and J 4 bases short, with 14 bases between. CDR1 is MNHEY, CDR2 SMNVEV, per germline (reference sequence). The CDR3 sequence is 14 residues long. DNA for the CDR3: TGTGCCAGCAGTCCTCAAATGATGGGAGAGACCCAGTACTTC. Translated: CASSPQMMGETQYF.

The chain links TRBV28 to TRBJ2-7; D is undetermined. CDR3 size: 15 residues. Germline CDR1 reads MDHEN; CDR2 reads SYDVKM. Trimming left V 5 bases short and J 0 bases short, with 14 bases between. CDR3 region: CASSQGRFTSYEQYF. The CDR3 nucleotides are TGTGCCAGCAGTCAAGGAAGGTTTACCTCCTACGAGCAGTACTTC.

The chain employs TRBV2 and TRBJ1-2; TRBD1 matches at 7 bases. The V segment lost 5 bases and the J segment 4 bases; nucleotides outside the gene matches: 7. The CDR3 length is 14 residues. Germline assignment: CDR1 SNHLY and CDR2 FYNNEI. The CDR3 spells CASSYQRTGYGYTF. CDR3 DNA: TGTGCCAGCAGTTACCAACGGACAGGCTATGGCTACACCTTC.

The chain couples TRBV7-2 to TRBJ2-3; weak D call: TRBD2 (7 bases). Germline CDR1 is SGHTA and CDR2 is FQGNSA. The CDR3 is made up of 15 amino acids. V was pared by 3 bases and J by 5 bases, with 15 bases between. The CDR3 loop reads CASSLVGGAKDTQYF. The CDR3 nucleotides read TGTGCCAGCAGCTTGGTGGGGGGGGCGAAAGATACGCAGTATTTT.

Regarding this clonotype: A much bigger clone sits one base away, suggesting this may be a read error. The rearrangement joins TRBV2 to TRBJ2-7; tentative D call: TRBD2 (6 bases). Germline lookup yields CDR1 SNHLY and CDR2 FYNNEI. V was shortened by 6 bases and J by 0 bases, with 12 bases between the two germline ends. The CDR3 is made up of 14 amino acids. The CDR3 DNA reads TGTGCCAGCAGGGACTGGGACTCCTCCTACGAGCAGTACTTC. The encoded protein is CASRDWDSSYEQYF.

The V call is TRBV6-5, the J call TRBJ2-2; 8 nucleotides match TRBD1. Trimming removed 8 bases from V and 6 bases from J; junction bases left unmatched: 14. Germline V gene sequence: CDR1 MNHEY, CDR2 SVGAGI. The CDR3 consists of 16 residues. CDR3 sequence: CASADRGTGFPGELFF. CDR3 DNA sequence: TGTGCCAGCGCCGACCGGGGGACAGGATTCCCCGGGGAGCTGTTTTTT.

The V call is TRBV29-1, the J call TRBJ2-3, with unresolved D. The germline gives CDR1 SQVTM, CDR2 ANQGSEA. V dropped 4 bases and J dropped 1 base, with 12 bases sitting between them. The CDR3 covers 14 residues. CDR3 DNA sequence: TGCAGCGTTGTACGCTTTTCGGGCACAGATACGCAGTATTTT. Its protein product is CSVVRFSGTDTQYF.

The chain links TRBV6-5 to TRBJ1-4; weak D call: TRBD1 (6 bases). Germline V gene data show CDR1 as MNHEY and CDR2 as SVGAGI. Deletions cut 0 bases from V and 12 bases from J, with 20 bases between. This CDR3 has 16 amino acids. CDR3 region: CASSYSLQYRASELFF. The DNA for the CDR3 is TGTGCCAGCAGTTACTCCCTCCAATACAGGGCGTCTGAACTGTTTTTT.

This clonotype was picked up many times. This chain joins TRBV28 and TRBJ2-2; 9 bases match TRBD1. This CDR3 comprises 16 residues. V trimming: 8 bases; J trimming: 1 base; junction bases outside the gene matches: 8. Germline V gene sequence: CDR1 MDHEN, CDR2 SYDVKM. CDR3 sequence (DNA): TGTGCCAGCGCTACTTTGGACAGGGGGAACACCGGGGAGCTGTTTTTT. Amino acids: CASATLDRGNTGELFF.

This clonotype came up a few times. The rearrangement uses TRBV5-1 and TRBJ1-4; D is perhaps TRBD1 (5 bases). Germline CDR1 reads SGHRS; CDR2 reads YFSETQ. Trimming removed 0 bases from V and 7 bases from J, with 10 bases in between. The CDR3 length is 14 residues. The CDR3 protein is CASSLGYQGEKLFF. CDR3 nucleotide sequence: TGCGCCAGCAGCTTGGGATACCAGGGTGAAAAACTGTTTTTT.

V gene TRBV28 combines with J gene TRBJ1-2, with unresolved D. Looked up from germline, CDR1 is MDHEN and CDR2 is SYDVKM. The V end lost 8 bases, the J end lost 4 bases, and 26 bases lay between the germline ends. The CDR3 contains 17 residues. The CDR3 nucleotides are TGTGCCAGCGTACCCCGTTTGAGGGTGTATTCGATCTATGGCTACACCTTC. It codes for CASVPRLRVYSIYGYTF.

This clonotype was found many times. The chain carries TRBV7-2 and TRBJ1-4; D is undetermined. V was shortened by 4 bases and J by 8 bases, with 11 bases between the two germline ends. Per the germline V gene, CDR1 is SGHTA and CDR2 is FQGNSA. This CDR3 is 13 amino acids long. The chain's CDR3 is CASSSIAGEKLFF. The CDR3 DNA reads as TGTGCCAGCAGCTCCATAGCGGGGGAAAAACTGTTTTTT.

In this sample, this clonotype turned up many times. The chain is built from TRBV11-2 and TRBJ2-3; 8 bases fit TRBD1. The CDR3 is 15 residues long. Germline V gene data show CDR1 as SGHAT and CDR2 as FQNNGV. V lost 1 base and J lost 5; bases outside the gene matches: 5. The CDR3 loop reads CASSLVAGGIDTQYF. DNA of the CDR3: TGTGCCAGCAGCTTAGTAGCAGGGGGCATAGATACGCAGTATTTT.

This clonotype occurred a few times. The CDR3 bases are TGCGCCAGCAGCCCAACTGTCCGGAACACTGAAGCTTTCTTT. Protein product: CASSPTVRNTEAFF. This chain uses TRBV4-3 with TRBJ1-1; D ambiguous. The CDR3 covers 14 residues. Germline CDR1 and CDR2: LGHNA and YSLEER. With 4 bases removed from V and 1 base from J, the gap between germline ends came to 10 bases.

The chain recombines TRBV11-2 with TRBJ2-7; D could derive from TRBD1 or TRBD2 (5 bases each). The CDR3 runs to 13 residues. The V end was cut by 7 bases, the J end by 12 bases, with 22 bases between. CDR1 SGHAT and CDR2 FQNNGV come from the germline V gene. The CDR3 region has the DNA TGTGCCAGCACCCCCCCCGCCGGGACGAAGACGTACTTC. Translated, it gives CASTPPAGTKTYF.

At least ten counts were recorded for this clonotype. The chain joins TRBV19 to TRBJ2-1; D perhaps matches TRBD2 (5 bases). This CDR3 has 13 amino acids. V was trimmed by 6 bases and J by 6 bases, leaving 12 bases between them. CDR1 LNHDA and CDR2 SQIVND come from the germline V gene (reference sequence). The CDR3 reads CASRWLASNEQFF. For the CDR3, the DNA is TGTGCCAGTAGATGGCTAGCATCCAATGAGCAGTTCTTC.

This clonotype was detected ten times or more. This chain joins TRBV2 and TRBJ2-1; possible D gene TRBD2, 5 bases. CDR1 and CDR2 (germline): SNHLY, FYNNEI. The CDR3 runs to 13 residues. V was trimmed by 8 bases and J by 3 bases, leaving 11 bases between them. For the CDR3, the DNA is TGTGCCAGCCAGCGGTCTAACTACAATGAGCAGTTCTTC. This sequence encodes CASQRSNYNEQFF. The full variable domain, in which reference TRBV2 and TRBJ2-1 provide the parts outside the CDR3, is EPEVTQTPSHQVTQMGQEVILRCVPISNHLYFYWYRQILGQKVEFLVSFYNNEISEKSEIFDDQFSVERPDGSNFTLKIRSTKLEDSAMYFCASQRSNYNEQFFGPGTRLTVL.

This clonotype was observed a few times. This rearrangement joins TRBV15 to TRBJ2-7; D not resolved. Germline CDR1 is LNHNV and CDR2 is YYDKDF (reference sequence). The CDR3 covers 14 residues. The V end lost 0 bases, the J end lost 0 bases, and 6 bases lay between the germline ends. The chain's CDR3 is CATSREYLSYEQYF. Written as DNA, the CDR3 is TGTGCCACCAGCAGAGAGTACCTCTCCTACGAGCAGTACTTC.

This clonotype was recorded a few times. The chain combines TRBV7-2 with TRBJ2-7; TRBD2 is a possible D gene (6 bases). V lost 4 bases and J 2 bases, leaving 24 bases between the germline ends. Germline-derived CDR1 and CDR2 are SGHTA and FQGNSA. This CDR3 region has 18 residues. CDR3 coding DNA: TGTGCCAGCAGCTCCAAAACGGGGGAAGCCTGGGAACCCTACGAGCAGTACTTC. Protein sequence: CASSSKTGEAWEPYEQYF.